This T cell receptor beta chain comes out of a study of OX40 agonist ivuxolimab in advanced cancers. About the study: Patients with prior anti-PD-1, anti-PD-L1 or anti-CTLA-4 therapy were eligible; roughly 40% had some.

CDR1 SGDLS and CDR2 YYNGEE come from the germline V gene. The CDR3 runs 13 residues. Trimming pared 0 bases from V and 0 bases from J, leaving 2 bases between. The protocol was immunoSEQ multiplex PCR, while the TCRdb copy is restricted to in-frame clones and leaves out a portion. The data contain tens of thousands of clones, 85% to 90% of them singletons. This receptor was obtained from an adult with an advanced solid tumor such as melanoma, head and neck, liver or kidney cancer. The chain recombines TRBV9 with TRBJ2-3; D unresolved. The specimen was CD4+ or CD8+ T cells sorted from blood, collected in a trial of the OX40 agonist ivuxolimab. CDR3 sequence reads: CASSVASTDTQYF. CDR3 sequence (DNA): TGTGCCAGCAGCGTAGCGAGCACAGATACGCAGTATTTT.